A selection of T cell receptor beta chains follows, all from one sample in a study of Ad26.COV2.S vaccination and SARS-CoV-2 variants. The method was immunoSEQ multiplex PCR; TCRdb's version includes in-frame clones alone and lacks a portion of them. The sample has around 500,000 clones, 89% seen once. Sequenced here: peripheral blood, sampled in a trial of Ad26.COV2.S vaccine versus placebo. These receptors came from a person between 18 and 59 years old who received the Ad26.COV2.S COVID-19 vaccine or a placebo. Both conserved end residues are trimmed from each CDR3.

v_call	cdr3_aa
TRBV29-1	SVSTGAAGELF
TRBV28	ASSFNRLAGHEQF
TRBV28	ATTLGRAEQY
TRBV5-4	ASSLATLAATYNEQF
TRBV5-1	ASSLEPGDRELF
TRBV6-5	ASSPTGIWNTEAF
TRBV7-6	ASSLGVRGQGVGNTIY
TRBV6-5	ASSYQTGRTEAF
TRBV11-3	ASSRQGFGNEQF
TRBV5-1	ASSLSVTRGTDTQY
TRBV19	ASSMGGYTDTQY
TRBV6-5	ASRIAGAGHEQY
TRBV6-2/TRBV6-3	ASSPIAGGRDTQY
TRBV28	ASSFVGRGGPDTQY
TRBV28	ASSPPRAISYEQY
TRBV16	ASSPLRGPNQPQH
TRBV28	ASRPTGYGGNQPQH
TRBV4-1	ASSYRPQAVGRYEQY
TRBV7-2	ATSSGYRSDTQY
TRBV7-9	ASSSSGDSNEKLF
TRBV28	ASSLGGSNQPQH
TRBV25-1	ASRDSSYNSPLH
TRBV19	ASSIGRGFGWPPGYT
TRBV7-6	ASSSLGGGDQPQH
TRBV6-6	ASSYSAETEAF
TRBV27	ASSLLGKTF
TRBV6-1	ASSEALEQY
TRBV6-5	ASSYSSNTEAF
TRBV28	ASSLTEPPYNSPLH
TRBV11-3	ASSPGGGSYEQY
TRBV7-2	ASSLALNTGELF
TRBV18	ASSPQGNSYEQY
TRBV19	ASSVTARYGYT
TRBV29-1	SVEGDKYNEQF
TRBV18	ASSRGQGRGSAKNIQY
TRBV5-5	ASSSGTGALRFSGNTIY
TRBV9	ASSVVGSRASYNEQF
TRBV2	ASHQTDSPTNEKLF
TRBV23-1	ASSHTGGQNGELF
TRBV30	AWNVQGTNEQF
TRBV30	AWKQGQNIQY
TRBV9	ASSGTGSSGNTIY
TRBV6-5	ASSYRLADSYEQY
TRBV7-9	ASSYLGGRETQY
TRBV27	ASRGSYEQY
TRBV25-1	ASSGSKYGQGVTYEQY
TRBV5-5	ASSAGGPEAF
TRBV19	ASSRPGPFLHGYT
TRBV6-2/TRBV6-3	ASSYKSHRIGNSPLH
TRBV27	ASSFRGFSTDTQY
TRBV15	ATSRQDVVNEKLF
TRBV4-2	ASSQTGGSTNEKLF
TRBV27	ASSPWGVNEKLF
TRBV19	ASSRTLGLEQF
TRBV3-1/TRBV3-2	ASSHGGLEYYEQY
TRBV27	ASSYSSGNTIY
TRBV5-4	ASSPETASYEQY
TRBV4-1	ASSPGGAGKYNEQF
TRBV25-1	ASSVQSTYEQY